One and the same sample provided the 21 T cell receptor beta chains below, sequenced in a study of T cell repertoires in cytomegalovirus infection. TCRdb independently ran MiXCR on the reads; one entry per CDR3 protein. The data show about 110,000 distinct CDR3 sequences, roughly 39% seen once. Their recognized antigens are unknown. The sample consisted of CD8+ T cells from cultured PBMCs, taken from culture after CMV antigen stimulation. The receptors here all came from a human donor in good health (CMV status not recorded). Some clones in this sample may be carry-over from other donors' samples.

The CDR3 region is CASAYGLEQYF. CDR3 DNA sequence: TGTGCCAGCGCCTACGGGCTCGAGCAGTACTTC. The chain employs TRBV7-2 and TRBJ2-7; D gene ambiguous. The CDR3 extends over 11 amino acids. V lost 8 bases and J 6 bases, leaving 11 bases between the germline ends. CDR1 is SGHTA, CDR2 FQGNSA, per germline. The complete variable domain, with remaining parts taken from reference TRBV7-2 and TRBJ2-7, reads GAGVSQSPSNKVTEKGKDVELRCDPISGHTALYWYRQSLGQGLEFLIYFQGNSAPDKSGLPSDRFSAERTGGSVSTLTIQRTQQEDSAVYLCASAYGLEQYFGPGTRLTVT.

This clonotype was seen only a few times. This rearrangement joins TRBV7-6 to TRBJ2-2; 8 nucleotides match TRBD1. Per the germline V gene, CDR1 is SGHVS and CDR2 is FNYEAQ. The CDR3 length is 17 residues. Germline trimming cut 4 bases from V and 1 base from J; bases unmatched to any gene: 8. CDR3 nucleotides: TGTGCCAGCAGCTCGCCAAGAGACAGGGGGAACACCGGGGAGCTGTTTTTT. This encodes CASSSPRDRGNTGELFF.

About this clonotype: A much larger clone is a single base away; this may be a read error. This chain links TRBV24-1 with TRBJ2-7; D gene ambiguous. Germline V lookup: CDR1 KGHDR, CDR2 SFDVKD. The CDR3 contains 13 residues. The CDR3 region is CATRWDAPYERYF. CDR3 DNA: TGTGCCACCAGGTGGGATGCCCCCTACGAGCGGTACTTC.

This clonotype was found a few times. The chain couples TRBV28 to TRBJ2-7; 11 bases agree with TRBD2. CDR1 is MDHEN, CDR2 SYDVKM, per germline. J was trimmed by 3 bases and V by 6 bases; bases with no gene match: 7. This CDR3 is 15 amino acids long. The CDR3 DNA is TGTGCCAGCAGAATAGGGACTAGCGGAAGCTACGAGCAGTACTTC. Residues: CASRIGTSGSYEQYF.

This clonotype was detected a few times. The chain links TRBV6-1 to TRBJ2-7; TRBD1 might be the D (6 bases). Trimming stripped 8 bases from V and 2 bases from J, with 22 bases between. Germline lookup yields CDR1 MNHNS and CDR2 SASEGT. The CDR3 has 16 amino acids. CDR3: CASRHLFRDNTYEQYF. CDR3 in DNA: TGTGCCAGCCGGCACCTCTTCCGGGACAATACCTACGAGCAGTACTTC.

This chain uses TRBV12-3 or TRBV12-4 with TRBJ2-5; 11 positions match TRBD1. The CDR3 sequence is 16 residues long. Trimming cost V 3 bases and J 4 bases; bases outside gene matches: 7. The DNA of the CDR3 is TGTGCCAGCAGTTTTCTCGGACAGGGGGCTTCAGAGACCCAGTACTTC. Its protein is CASSFLGQGASETQYF.

The gene calls are TRBV27 and TRBJ2-7; D gene unclear. The CDR3 loop spans 14 amino acids. Germline CDR1 is MNHEY and CDR2 is SMNVEV (reference sequence). V was clipped by 5 bases and J by 0 bases, with 11 bases between them. For the CDR3, the DNA is TGTGCCAGCAGTACCCGAGGCAGCTCCTACGAGCAGTACTTC. This translates into CASSTRGSSYEQYF.

The chain combines TRBV5-4 with TRBJ2-2, with D perhaps matching TRBD1 or TRBD2 (5 bases each). V was trimmed by 4 bases and J by 7 bases, leaving 11 bases between them. Per germline, CDR1 SGHNT and CDR2 YYREEE (reference sequence). CDR3 length equals 13 residues. This CDR3 is CASSTGTIGELFF. The CDR3 coding sequence is TGTGCCAGCAGCACCGGGACCATCGGGGAGCTGTTTTTT. Drawing the rest from reference TRBV5-4 and TRBJ2-2, the complete variable domain is ETGVTQSPTHLIKTRGQQVTLRCSSQSGHNTVSWYQQALGQGPQFIFQYYREEENGRGNFPPRFSGLQFPNYSSELNVNALELDDSALYLCASSTGTIGELFFGEGSRLTVL.

V and J are TRBV7-6 and TRBJ2-7; D unclear. This CDR3 is built from 13 residues. The germline V gene encodes CDR1 SGHVS and CDR2 FNYEAQ. V shed 3 bases and J shed 0 bases, with 6 bases lying between them. In DNA, the CDR3 is TGTGCCAGCAGCTTTTTGGACTCCTACGAGCAGTACTTC. Encoded protein: CASSFLDSYEQYF.

The chain's CDR3 is CASSPGTETDTQYF. The CDR3 coding sequence is TGTGCCAGCAGCCCCGGGACTGAAACAGATACGCAGTATTTT. The V and J genes are TRBV12-3 or TRBV12-4 and TRBJ2-3; weak D call: TRBD2 (6 bases). This CDR3 contains 14 residues. V was shortened by 6 bases and J by 3 bases, with 13 bases between the two germline ends.

This clonotype has only a few counts. The CDR3 protein is CASSYPGGLGELFF. The CDR3 DNA reads as TGTGCCAGCAGTTACCCAGGGGGCCTCGGGGAGCTGTTTTTT. The chain links TRBV6-5 to TRBJ2-2, with 8 bases identical to TRBD1. The CDR3 totals 14 residues. The V gene's germline CDR1 is MNHEY and CDR2 SVGAGI. V shed 2 bases and J 7 bases; nucleotides not matched to a gene: 3.

The chain joins TRBV3-1 to TRBJ2-5; D possibly corresponds to TRBD1 (5 bases). This CDR3 region has 16 residues. V lost 0 bases and J 5 bases, leaving 16 bases between the germline ends. From germline, CDR1 is LGHDT and CDR2 YNNKEL (reference sequence). CDR3 residues: CASSQEGQGFLETQYF. The CDR3 bases are TGTGCCAGCAGCCAAGAAGGTCAGGGATTTTTGGAGACCCAGTACTTC.

This chain connects TRBV11-2 to TRBJ2-5; tentative D call: TRBD1 (5 bases). The V and J ends lost 1 base and 7 bases respectively, with 13 bases between them. Germline values: CDR1 SGHAT, CDR2 FQNNGV. There are 14 residues in the CDR3. CDR3 sequence: CASSLVADTGTQYF. The CDR3 DNA is TGTGCCAGCAGCTTAGTAGCAGACACAGGGACCCAGTACTTC.

This clonotype was found a few times. The chain joins TRBV7-3 to TRBJ2-7, with 9 bases lining up with TRBD1. V was pared by 6 bases and J by 6 bases, with 6 bases of the junction left unmatched. CDR1 SGHTA and CDR2 FQGTGA come from the germline V gene. The CDR3 has 13 amino acids. In nucleotides, the CDR3 is TGTGCCAGCAGTCGGGGACAGGGTCGCGAGCAGTACTTC. It specifies CASSRGQGREQYF.

This clonotype has just a few counts. The gene calls are TRBV19 and TRBJ1-6; no clear D. Looked up from germline, CDR1 is LNHDA and CDR2 is SQIVND (reference sequence). This CDR3 has 16 amino acids. V was pared by 1 base and J by 3 bases, with 10 bases between. The CDR3 region has the DNA TGTGCCAGTAGTATAGGTCAAGAGCTCTATAATTCACCCCTCCACTTT. This translates into CASSIGQELYNSPLHF. The full variable domain, completed using reference TRBV19 and TRBJ1-6, is DGGITQSPKYLFRKEGQNVTLSCEQNLNHDAMYWYRQDPGQGLRLIYYSQIVNDFQKGDIAEGYSVSREKKESFPLTVTSAQKNPTAFYLCASSIGQELYNSPLHFGNGTRLTVT.

CDR3 DNA: TGTGCCAGCAGTGCTACACTCCGGGACTCGAATACTTCCAGTTACTTC. Protein sequence: CASSATLRDSNTSSYF. The chain uses TRBV2 and TRBJ2-5; D might be TRBD2 (6 bases). Germline V CDR1 and CDR2: SNHLY, FYNNEI. This CDR3 is 16 amino acids long. With 4 bases removed from V and 14 bases from J, the gap between germline ends came to 29 bases.

A single count supports this clonotype. The rearrangement uses TRBV29-1 and TRBJ2-1; D call uncertain. The germline V gene encodes CDR1 SQVTM and CDR2 ANQGSEA. The CDR3 runs 11 residues. V was cut by 7 bases and J by 6 bases, with 10 bases left in between. The CDR3 nucleotides read TGCAGCGCCCGGAGAGGCAATGAGCAGTTCTTC. It encodes CSARRGNEQFF.

J is TRBJ2-5 and V is TRBV7-9; 10 bases line up with TRBD2. This CDR3 spans 16 amino acids. The trim removed 1 base at V and 5 bases at J, leaving 7 bases unmatched. The V gene's germline CDR1 is SEHNR and CDR2 FQNEAQ (reference sequence). CDR3 protein: CASSLVGLANLETQYF. The CDR3 DNA follows: TGTGCCAGCAGCTTAGTGGGACTAGCGAACTTGGAGACCCAGTACTTC.

The chain employs TRBV6-6 and TRBJ2-2; the match to TRBD1 covers 7 bases. The CDR3 runs to 17 residues. Germline-derived CDR1 and CDR2 are MNHNY and SVGAGI (reference sequence). V dropped 2 bases and J dropped 3; count of bases not matched to a gene: 9. The CDR3 reads CASSYARGRPDTGELFF. CDR3 nucleotide sequence: TGTGCCAGCAGTTACGCGAGGGGGCGGCCCGACACCGGGGAGCTGTTTTTT.

The chain uses TRBV12-3 or TRBV12-4 and TRBJ2-2; 9 positions match TRBD2. With V trimmed by 6 bases and J by 7 bases, 12 bases remained unmatched. CDR3 size: 16 residues. In DNA, the CDR3 is TGTGCCAGCAGCCCGTACTTGACTAGCGGATACGGGGAGCTGTTTTTT. Its protein is CASSPYLTSGYGELFF.

This chain joins TRBV7-6 and TRBJ2-5; D gene uncertain. CDR1 is SGHVS and CDR2 is FNYEAQ in the germline V gene. The CDR3 spans 14 residues. Deletions cut 1 base from V and 1 base from J, with 7 bases between. The CDR3, as DNA: TGTGCCAGCAGCTTAGAGGTAACCCAAGAGACCCAGTACTTC. This gives the protein CASSLEVTQETQYF.